These 32 T cell receptor beta chains came from one sample sequenced in a study of technical replicates of blood from a few donors. The table came from immunoSEQ multiplex PCR; TCRdb's copy has only in-frame clones and leaves some out. This sample has approximately 75,000 clones; 80% to 90% occur once, and the top ten carry nearly 4%. Material: PBMCs. These receptors came from a human donor in good health. Some clones in this sample may be carry-over from other donors' samples.

The chain employs TRBV18 and TRBJ1-2; D remains ambiguous. Germline-derived CDR1 and CDR2 are KGHSH and LQKENI. The CDR3 has 14 amino acids. The V end lost 0 bases, the J end lost 2 bases, and 7 bases lay between the germline ends. The CDR3 DNA follows: TGTGCCAGCTCACCACCATCACAGAACTATGGCTACACCTTC. It translates to CASSPPSQNYGYTF. Together with reference TRBV18 and TRBJ1-2, the CDR3 gives the full variable domain: NAGVMQNPRHLVRRRGQEARLRCSPMKGHSHVYWYRQLPEEGLKFMVYLQKENIIDESGMPKERFSAEFPKEGPSILRIQQVVRGDSAAYFCASSPPSQNYGYTFGSGTRLTVV.

The chain joins TRBV18 to TRBJ2-7; 9 bases line up with TRBD2. Germline V gene lookup returns CDR1 KGHSH and CDR2 LQKENI. Trimming removed 3 bases from V and 6 bases from J; junction bases left unmatched: 9. The CDR3 consists of 15 residues. This chain's CDR3 is CASSPLAGSVIEQYF. In nucleotides, the CDR3 is TGTGCCAGCTCACCCCTAGCGGGATCCGTGATCGAGCAGTACTTC.

This clone has only a few counts. The rearrangement links TRBV15 to TRBJ1-2; D might be TRBD1 (6 bases). This CDR3 contains 14 residues. Trimming left V 0 bases short and J 4 bases short, with 9 bases between. Per the germline V gene, CDR1 is LNHNV and CDR2 is YYDKDF (reference sequence). CDR3 loop: CATSREGAGYGYTF. CDR3 bases: TGTGCCACCAGCAGAGAGGGGGCAGGCTATGGCTACACCTTC.

Comments on this clone: Since the CDR3 does not end with the conserved phenylalanine or tryptophan, this likely comes from a read error. Because the CDR3's place on the DNA is in doubt, the DNA is left out and the CDR3 is given as listed by TCRdb. The rearrangement links TRBV7-9 to TRBJ2-7; the table gives TRBD2 as D, unverified against the DNA. The CDR3 contains 9 residues when both ends are counted. Per the germline V gene, CDR1 is SEHNR and CDR2 is FQNEAQ (reference sequence). The CDR3 loop reads CASSFAGSQ.

The chain uses TRBV6-5 and TRBJ1-1; 7 bases are a match to TRBD1. Germline V gene data show CDR1 as MNHEY and CDR2 as SVGAGI. The V segment lost 5 bases and the J segment 1 base; nucleotides outside the gene matches: 7. There are 15 residues in the CDR3. CDR3 protein: CASSRWTGPNTEAFF. The CDR3 coding sequence is TGTGCCAGCAGTCGATGGACAGGCCCGAACACTGAAGCTTTCTTT.

This clone was seen a single time. The V and J genes are TRBV7-2 and TRBJ2-3; the match to TRBD2 covers 10 bases. The ends lost 9 bases at V and 4 bases at J; junction bases unmatched: 10. Germline V gene lookup returns CDR1 SGHTA and CDR2 FQGNSA. This CDR3 contains 15 residues. CDR3 sequence (DNA): TGTGCCAGTGGGGGAACTAGCGGGATCGCAGATACGCAGTATTTT. The encoded protein is CASGGTSGIADTQYF.

J is TRBJ2-5 and V is TRBV30, with unresolved D. Germline V CDR1 and CDR2: GTSNPN, SVGIG (reference sequence). V lost 0 bases to trimming and J lost 5 bases, with 7 bases between them. This CDR3 contains 12 residues. Here the CDR3 reads CAWSVSEETQYF. CDR3 coding DNA: TGTGCCTGGAGTGTGTCGGAGGAGACCCAGTACTTC.

The chain uses TRBV7-2 and TRBJ2-3; the D is unclear. The CDR3 is made up of 12 amino acids. The germline V gene encodes CDR1 SGHTA and CDR2 FQGNSA. V was shortened by 5 bases and J by 2 bases, with 5 bases between the two germline ends. The CDR3: CASSLFTDTQYF. CDR3 nucleotides: TGTGCCAGCAGCCTCTTCACAGATACGCAGTATTTT.

The V call is TRBV6-5, the J call TRBJ2-7; TRBD2 matches 9 bases. V dropped 6 bases and J dropped 2; count of bases not matched to a gene: 8. Looked up from germline, CDR1 is MNHEY and CDR2 is SVGAGI. The CDR3 is 15 amino acids. The CDR3 nucleotides read TGTGCCAGCAGCCCAAGTGCGGGGGGGCCCTACGAGCAGTACTTC. As protein: CASSPSAGGPYEQYF.

The chain joins TRBV5-1 to TRBJ2-5; D is ambiguous. V lost 9 bases to trimming and J lost 4 bases, with 16 bases between them. Looked up from germline, CDR1 is SGHRS and CDR2 is YFSETQ. This CDR3 contains 13 residues. This chain's CDR3 is CANPISERETQYF. DNA for the CDR3: TGCGCCAACCCCATTAGTGAGCGAGAGACCCAGTACTTC.

The rearrangement links TRBV6-5 to TRBJ1-1, with unresolved D. Germline CDR1 MNHEY, CDR2 SVGAGI. The CDR3 runs 15 residues. The V end was cut by 0 bases, the J end by 5 bases, with 13 bases between. The CDR3 is CASSYSGPHVTEAFF. The CDR3 DNA reads as TGTGCCAGCAGTTACTCTGGGCCCCATGTTACTGAAGCTTTCTTT.

This sequence joins TRBV7-9 and TRBJ1-2; D not certain. V dropped 2 bases and J dropped 2 bases, with 9 bases sitting between them. Germline V lookup: CDR1 SEHNR, CDR2 FQNEAQ (reference sequence). This CDR3 is built from 14 residues. CDR3: CASSLRSLNYGYTF. CDR3 nucleotide sequence: TGTGCCAGCAGCTTACGTAGCTTAAACTATGGCTACACCTTC.

In this sample, this clone turned up once. The rearrangement joins TRBV10-3 to TRBJ2-7, with 11 bases identical to TRBD2. The germline V gene encodes CDR1 ENHRY and CDR2 SYGVKD. The V gene end was trimmed by 3 bases and the J gene end by 0 bases; junction bases not matched to a gene: 4. This CDR3 has 16 amino acids. Here the CDR3 DNA reads TGTGCCATCAGTGACCTTACTAGCGGGAGCTCCTACGAGCAGTACTTC. Protein sequence: CAISDLTSGSSYEQYF.

The V and J genes are TRBV9 and TRBJ2-2, with TRBD2 matching over 10 bases. This CDR3 has 16 amino acids. Looked up from germline, CDR1 is SGDLS and CDR2 is YYNGEE. The J segment lost 4 bases and the V segment lost 4 bases, leaving 7 bases of the junction unmatched. CDR3 region: CASSRTSSGSTGELFF. CDR3 bases: TGTGCCAGCAGCCGAACCTCTAGCGGGAGCACCGGGGAGCTGTTTTTT. Full variable domain (missing parts from reference TRBV9 and TRBJ2-2): DSGVTQTPKHLITATGQRVTLRCSPRSGDLSVYWYQQSLDQGLQFLIQYYNGEERAKGNILERFSAQQFPDLHSELNLSSLELGDSALYFCASSRTSSGSTGELFFGEGSRLTVL.

The gene calls are TRBV2 and TRBJ2-3, with a tentative D call TRBD2 (6 bases). Germline assignment: CDR1 SNHLY and CDR2 FYNNEI. This CDR3 is built from 14 residues. V lost 4 bases and J lost 6, with 14 bases in between. The DNA of the CDR3 is TGTGCCAGCAGTGGACTAGACGGCTCGGATACGCAGTATTTT. Translation gives CASSGLDGSDTQYF.

This clone was counted ten times or more. This sequence joins TRBV30 and TRBJ2-1, with 9 positions matching TRBD1. Germline assignment: CDR1 GTSNPN and CDR2 SVGIG (reference sequence). V gave up 1 base and J gave up 8 bases; unmatched junction bases: 9. The CDR3 is 15 amino acids. CDR3: CAWSAGTGSFHEQFF. In DNA, the CDR3 is TGTGCCTGGAGTGCGGGGACAGGGAGCTTTCATGAGCAGTTCTTC.

This clone was counted once. CDR3 sequence reads: CATTLAGGSTDTQYF. The CDR3 nucleotides are TGTGCCACCACTTTAGCGGGGGGGAGCACAGATACGCAGTATTTT. The V call is TRBV10-3, the J call TRBJ2-3; 11 bases are shared with TRBD2. This CDR3 comprises 15 residues. V shed 10 bases and J 0 bases; nucleotides not matched to a gene: 6. The V gene's germline CDR1 is ENHRY and CDR2 SYGVKD.

This clone is a singleton in its sample. The chain recombines TRBV7-9 with TRBJ2-5; 9 bases align to TRBD1. The V gene's germline CDR1 is SEHNR and CDR2 FQNEAQ (reference sequence). CDR3 length equals 15 residues. The V gene end was trimmed by 5 bases and the J gene end by 4 bases; junction bases not matched to a gene: 8. CDR3 loop: CASSPMTGGRETQYF. In DNA form, the CDR3 reads TGTGCCAGCAGCCCCATGACAGGGGGACGAGAGACCCAGTACTTC.

This chain connects TRBV11-2 to TRBJ2-3; the match to TRBD2 covers 7 bases. The CDR3 contains 15 residues. V was clipped by 5 bases and J by 1 base; unmatched bases: 6. From germline, CDR1 is SGHAT and CDR2 FQNNGV. Written as DNA, the CDR3 is TGTGCCAGCAGCCGCGATGGGGGGGGCACAGATACGCAGTATTTT. Protein product: CASSRDGGGTDTQYF.

This chain connects TRBV10-3 to TRBJ1-3; the match to TRBD1 covers 7 bases. Germline CDR1 is ENHRY and CDR2 is SYGVKD. This CDR3 is 14 amino acids long. V lost 11 bases, J lost 2 bases, and 9 bases stayed unmatched. The CDR3 region is CASQGTVAGNTIYF. The CDR3 DNA is TGTGCCTCCCAAGGGACAGTTGCTGGAAACACCATATATTTT.

The rearrangement links TRBV5-1 to TRBJ1-1; D remains ambiguous. This CDR3 has 12 amino acids. Germline CDR1 and CDR2: SGHRS and YFSETQ. The ends were cut back, 4 bases at V and 1 base at J, with 5 bases in the middle. Here the CDR3 DNA reads TGCGCCAGCAGCCCGGGGAACACTGAAGCTTTCTTT. This gives the protein CASSPGNTEAFF.

This clone occurred a few times. V and J are TRBV4-1 and TRBJ2-7, with TRBD2 identical over 10 bases. The CDR3 sequence is 14 residues long. Per germline, CDR1 MGHRA and CDR2 YSYEKL. Trimming at V came to 4 bases and at J to 5 bases, leaving 5 bases not matched to a gene. Here the CDR3 reads CASSPLAGANEQYF. Here the CDR3 DNA reads TGCGCCAGCAGCCCCCTAGCGGGAGCAAACGAGCAGTACTTC.

The chain couples TRBV18 to TRBJ1-5; possibly TRBD1 for D (6 bases). The CDR3 is 16 residues long. CDR1 is KGHSH and CDR2 is LQKENI in the germline V gene. Between the trimmed V and J ends, which lost 3 bases and 4 bases, there was a span of 16 bases. This chain's CDR3 is CASSPGPGDPNQPQHF. The CDR3 nucleotides read TGTGCCAGCTCACCGGGGCCAGGGGACCCAAATCAGCCCCAGCATTTT. The full variable domain, in which reference TRBV18 and TRBJ1-5 provide the parts outside the CDR3, is NAGVMQNPRHLVRRRGQEARLRCSPMKGHSHVYWYRQLPEEGLKFMVYLQKENIIDESGMPKERFSAEFPKEGPSILRIQQVVRGDSAAYFCASSPGPGDPNQPQHFGDGTRLSIL.

This clone was observed at least ten times. The CDR3 spells CAWSVRLDTEAFF. The CDR3, as DNA: TGTGCCTGGAGTGTACGACTCGACACTGAAGCTTTCTTT. V and J are TRBV30 and TRBJ1-1, with D uncertain. Germline lookup yields CDR1 GTSNPN and CDR2 SVGIG (reference sequence). CDR3 length: 13 amino acids. Trimming removed 0 bases at V and 3 bases at J, with 8 bases between.

CDR3 amino acids: CASSRDRGEGLAFF. As DNA, the CDR3 is TGTGCCAGCAGTAGAGACAGGGGTGAAGGGTTAGCTTTCTTT. V is TRBV6-4 and J is TRBJ1-1, with 8 positions matching TRBD1. The CDR3 length is 14 residues. The ends lost 5 bases at V and 10 bases at J; junction bases unmatched: 12. CDR1 and CDR2 (germline): MRHNA, SNTAGT.

As to this clone: The junction shows a germline mismatch at one end, possibly a read error. This chain links TRBV6-1 with TRBJ2-7; 10 bases are shared with TRBD1. CDR3 size: 15 residues. The germline V gene has CDR1 MNHNS and CDR2 SASEGT. CDR3 region: CASSEVGGQGTLSYF. CDR3 in DNA: TGTGCCAGCAGCGAAGTCGGGGGACAGGGGACTTTATCTTACTTC.

The chain couples TRBV7-2 to TRBJ2-7; 9 bases align to TRBD1. Germline V gene data show CDR1 as SGHTA and CDR2 as FQGNSA. The V gene end was trimmed by 3 bases and the J gene end by 4 bases; junction bases not matched to a gene: 4. The CDR3 sequence is 14 residues long. The CDR3 spells CASSLRQGDYEQYF. The CDR3 nucleotides read TGTGCCAGCAGCTTGAGACAGGGGGATTACGAGCAGTACTTC.

The chain uses TRBV29-1 and TRBJ1-2, with D possibly TRBD1 on 5 matching bases. Trimming cost V 4 bases and J 7 bases, with 13 bases left between them. The CDR3 length is 12 residues. Germline V gene sequence: CDR1 SQVTM, CDR2 ANQGSEA. Here the CDR3 DNA reads TGCAGCGTTGCCAGGGAAGGTGGTGGCTACACCTTC. Protein sequence: CSVAREGGGYTF.

The chain carries TRBV5-1 and TRBJ2-7; TRBD1 is a possible D gene (6 bases). Germline lookup yields CDR1 SGHRS and CDR2 YFSETQ. Trimming took 2 bases from V and 0 from J, leaving 18 bases between them. The CDR3 is 17 residues long. The CDR3 DNA reads TGCGCCAGCAGCTTTAACCCAAGCGGACAGAACTCCTACGAGCAGTACTTC. It codes for CASSFNPSGQNSYEQYF. The variable domain in full, completed from reference TRBV5-1 and TRBJ2-7, reads KAGVTQTPRYLIKTRGQQVTLSCSPISGHRSVSWYQQTPGQGLQFLFEYFSETQRNKGNFPGRFSGRQFSNSRSEMNVSTLELGDSALYLCASSFNPSGQNSYEQYFGPGTRLTVT.

In DNA, the CDR3 is TGTGCCAGCAGTGGGGGGCCTAGCGGGAGTATATCCGGGGAGCTGTTTTTT. Its translation: CASSGGPSGSISGELFF. The chain has TRBV2 and TRBJ2-2; 10 bases are shared with TRBD2. Germline-derived CDR1 and CDR2 are SNHLY and FYNNEI. V lost 4 bases, J lost 6 bases, and 11 bases stayed unmatched. This CDR3 has 17 amino acids.

The rearrangement uses TRBV4-3 and TRBJ1-2, with TRBD1 matching 11 bases. The V gene end was trimmed by 4 bases and the J gene end by 8 bases; junction bases not matched to a gene: 6. Germline assignment: CDR1 LGHNA and CDR2 YSLEER. The CDR3 is 14 amino acids. The CDR3: CASSPRTGGWGYTF. CDR3 coding DNA: TGCGCCAGCAGCCCGCGGACAGGGGGCTGGGGCTACACCTTC.

The chain carries TRBV27 and TRBJ1-2; D remains unclear. Germline V gene data show CDR1 as MNHEY and CDR2 as SMNVEV (reference sequence). V was pared by 0 bases and J by 4 bases, with 18 bases between. The CDR3 contains 17 residues. CDR3 bases: TGTGCCAGCAGTTTATCTAATAGTCCTTGGGGAGCCTATGGCTACACCTTC. Protein product: CASSLSNSPWGAYGYTF.